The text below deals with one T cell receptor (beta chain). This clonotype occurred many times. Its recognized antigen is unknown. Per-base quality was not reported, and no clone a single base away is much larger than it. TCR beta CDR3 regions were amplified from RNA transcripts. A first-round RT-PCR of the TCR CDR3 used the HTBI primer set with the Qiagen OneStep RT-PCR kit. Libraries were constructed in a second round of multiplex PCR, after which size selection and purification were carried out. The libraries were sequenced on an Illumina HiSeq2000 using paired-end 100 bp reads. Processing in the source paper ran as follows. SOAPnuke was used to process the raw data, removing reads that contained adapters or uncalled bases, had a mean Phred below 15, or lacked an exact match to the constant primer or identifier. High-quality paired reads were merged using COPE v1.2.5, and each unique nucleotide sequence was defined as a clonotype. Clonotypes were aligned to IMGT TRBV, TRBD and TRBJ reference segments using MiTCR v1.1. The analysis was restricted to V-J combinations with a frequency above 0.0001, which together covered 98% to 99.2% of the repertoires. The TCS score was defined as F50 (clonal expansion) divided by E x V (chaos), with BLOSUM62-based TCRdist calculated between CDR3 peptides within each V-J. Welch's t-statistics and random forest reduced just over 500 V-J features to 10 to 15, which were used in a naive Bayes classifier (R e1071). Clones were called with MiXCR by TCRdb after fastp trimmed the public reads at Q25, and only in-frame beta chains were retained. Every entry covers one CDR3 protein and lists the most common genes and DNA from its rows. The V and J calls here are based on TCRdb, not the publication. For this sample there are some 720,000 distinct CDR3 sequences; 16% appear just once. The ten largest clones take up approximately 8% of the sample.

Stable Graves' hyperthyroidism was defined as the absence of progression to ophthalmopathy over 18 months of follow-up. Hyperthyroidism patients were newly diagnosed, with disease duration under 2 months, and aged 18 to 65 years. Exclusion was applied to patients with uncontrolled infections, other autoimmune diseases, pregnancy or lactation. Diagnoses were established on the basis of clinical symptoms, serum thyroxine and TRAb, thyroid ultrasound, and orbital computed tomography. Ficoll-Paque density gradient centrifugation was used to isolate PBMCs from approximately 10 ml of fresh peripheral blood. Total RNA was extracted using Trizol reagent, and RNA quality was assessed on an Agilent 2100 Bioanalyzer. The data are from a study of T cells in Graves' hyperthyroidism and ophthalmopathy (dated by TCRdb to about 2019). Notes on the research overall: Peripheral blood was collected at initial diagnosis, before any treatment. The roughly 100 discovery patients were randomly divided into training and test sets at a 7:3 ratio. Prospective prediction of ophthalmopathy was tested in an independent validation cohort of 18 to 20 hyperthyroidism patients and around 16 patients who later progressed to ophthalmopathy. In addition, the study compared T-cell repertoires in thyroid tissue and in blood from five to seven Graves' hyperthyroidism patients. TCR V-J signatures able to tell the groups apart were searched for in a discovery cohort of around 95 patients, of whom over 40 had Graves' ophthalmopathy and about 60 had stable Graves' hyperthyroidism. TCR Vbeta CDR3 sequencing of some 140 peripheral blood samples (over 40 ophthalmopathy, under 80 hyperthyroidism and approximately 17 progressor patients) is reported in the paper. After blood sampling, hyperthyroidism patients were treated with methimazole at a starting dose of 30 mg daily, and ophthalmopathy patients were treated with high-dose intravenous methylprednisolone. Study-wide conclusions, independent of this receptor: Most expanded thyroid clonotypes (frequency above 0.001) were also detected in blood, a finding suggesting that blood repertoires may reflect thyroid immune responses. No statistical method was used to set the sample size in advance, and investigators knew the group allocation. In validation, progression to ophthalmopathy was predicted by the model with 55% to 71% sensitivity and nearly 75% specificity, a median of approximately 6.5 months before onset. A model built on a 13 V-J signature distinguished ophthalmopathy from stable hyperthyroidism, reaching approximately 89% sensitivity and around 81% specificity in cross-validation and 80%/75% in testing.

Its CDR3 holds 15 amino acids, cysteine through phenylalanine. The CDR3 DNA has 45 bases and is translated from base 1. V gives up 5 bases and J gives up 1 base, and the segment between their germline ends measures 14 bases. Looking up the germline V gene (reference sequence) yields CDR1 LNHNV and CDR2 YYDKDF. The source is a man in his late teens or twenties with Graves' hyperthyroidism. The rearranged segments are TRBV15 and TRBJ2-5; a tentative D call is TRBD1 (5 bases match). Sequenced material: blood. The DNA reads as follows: TGTGCCACCAGCCAGGGCTACAGCAGCCAAGAGACCCAGTACTTC. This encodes CATSQGYSSQETQYF.